These 3 T cell receptor beta chains were sequenced from one sample in a study of blood T cell repertoires in COVID-19. The table came from immunoSEQ multiplex PCR; TCRdb's copy has only in-frame clones and leaves some out. The sample records over 150,000 clones, more than 75% being singletons. The sample was peripheral blood. These receptors originate from a man aged 35 to 55 with acute or convalescent COVID-19.

The chain joins TRBV6-2 or TRBV6-3 to TRBJ2-2, with a possible D match to TRBD2 (5 bases). The CDR3 is made up of 15 amino acids. The V end was cut by 5 bases, the J end by 0 bases, with 10 bases between. CDR1 MNHEY and CDR2 SVGEGT come from the germline V gene. CDR3 amino acids: CASSPPGTNTGELFF. Here the CDR3 DNA reads TGTGCCAGCAGTCCCCCGGGAACGAACACCGGGGAGCTGTTTTTT.

This clone was recorded only once. V is TRBV28 and J is TRBJ1-2, with D perhaps TRBD1 (6 bases). Germline CDR1 is MDHEN and CDR2 is SYDVKM. This CDR3 is 15 amino acids long. Trimming took 7 bases from V and 1 from J, leaving 16 bases between them. For the CDR3, the DNA is TGTGCCAGCACCGTAGGGGACATACTTAACTATGGCTACACCTTC. Translation: CASTVGDILNYGYTF.

The chain links TRBV2 to TRBJ2-1; TRBD1 might be the D (6 bases). This CDR3 is built from 15 residues. Trimming stripped 5 bases from V and 0 bases from J, with 11 bases between. Looked up from germline, CDR1 is SNHLY and CDR2 is FYNNEI. CDR3 nucleotides: TGTGCCAGCAGTCCCGGGACAAGCTCCTACAATGAGCAGTTCTTC. Protein: CASSPGTSSYNEQFF.